This T cell receptor beta chain was sequenced in a study of radiation and T cells in renal cell carcinoma. As for time point: blood 4 weeks post-SBRT, at nephrectomy. This sample's treatment: 15 Gy SBRT to primary tumor, nephrectomy 4 weeks later. The patient's renal cell carcinoma had clear cell pathology. The data were produced by immunoSEQ multiplex PCR, yet TCRdb's version contains in-frame clones alone and is incomplete. Found here are approximately 80,000 clones, 70% to 90% of them singletons; the top ten hold about 6%. CDR1 and CDR2 from the germline V gene are MNHEY and SVGAGI. The length of the CDR3 is 13 residues. V shed 6 bases and J shed 1 base, with 9 bases lying between them.

The sample here was blood, taken from a patient whose treatment included radiotherapy and nephrectomy. This chain joins TRBV6-5 and TRBJ1-1; D is uncertain. The origin of this receptor is a woman aged 65 to 85 with renal cell carcinoma. CDR3 sequence (DNA): TGTGCCAGCAGCCGTACACGGAACACTGAAGCTTTCTTT. Its protein product is CASSRTRNTEAFF.